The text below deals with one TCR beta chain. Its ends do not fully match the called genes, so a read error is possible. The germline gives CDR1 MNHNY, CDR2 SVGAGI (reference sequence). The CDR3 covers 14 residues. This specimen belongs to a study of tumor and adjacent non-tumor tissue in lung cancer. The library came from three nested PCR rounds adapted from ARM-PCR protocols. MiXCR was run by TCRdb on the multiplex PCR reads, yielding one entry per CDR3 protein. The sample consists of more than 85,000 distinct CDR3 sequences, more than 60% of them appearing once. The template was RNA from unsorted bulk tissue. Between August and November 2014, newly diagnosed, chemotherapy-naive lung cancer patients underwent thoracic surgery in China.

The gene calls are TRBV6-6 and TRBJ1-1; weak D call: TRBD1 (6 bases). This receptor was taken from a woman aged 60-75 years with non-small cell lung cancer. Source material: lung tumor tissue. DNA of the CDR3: TGTGGCAGCAGCGGACAGAGGCGCGACACTGAAGCTTTCTTT. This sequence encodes CGSSGQRRDTEAFF.